Included here is one T cell receptor beta chain sequence, with context. Its antigen target is currently unknown. It has no much larger one-base neighbor in the sample; base qualities were not kept. The CDR3 sequence holds 15 residues, the cysteine and phenylalanine included. The CDR3 DNA has 45 bases and is translated from base 1. The germline ends are 13 bases apart after V is trimmed by 4 bases and J by 1 base. CDR1 and CDR2 (LGHNA, YNFKEQ) derive from the germline V gene. This sample was included in a study of cytomegalovirus exposure and HLA in healthy donors (dated by TCRdb to the late 2010s). In terms of the full investigation: According to an earlier analysis of around 600 of the donors, some 180 million T cells yielded roughly 110 million unique TCR beta sequences and about 280 Gb of sequence data. About 310 gigabases of sequencing data and approximately 84 million unique TCR sequences were included in an early release covering about 700 HLA-typed donors. Among the approximately 400 genotyped donors, around 81% belonged to the genetic ancestry cluster associated with self-reported Caucasian donors. The aim of the study was to test whether cataloging public T cell receptors could identify signatures of past pathogen exposure. The study used immunosequencing to profile the T cell repertoires of approximately 630 subjects and linked those repertoires to cytomegalovirus serostatus. Besides the first cohort of around 700 subjects, a separate validation cohort made up of roughly 120 different subjects was used. High-throughput TCR immunosequencing, statistical association of individual TCRs with disease status, and machine learning were combined to predict cytomegalovirus infection status. A later analysis re-examined previously published TCR beta repertoires from several hundred donors and added high-resolution HLA genotyping to investigate patterns of TCR occurrence. Rather than using new phenotypic data, the later analysis identified candidate immune exposures from TCR beta sequences and from how often those sequences occurred across donors. To decide whether each TCR beta V gene segment behaved as functional or pseudogenic, an earlier analysis of some 570 of the donors relied on high-throughput TCR beta sequencing. Donor age, sex, ethnicity and CMV serostatus were compiled alongside the repertoire data. Genome-wide SNP genotypes for about three fifths of the 666 donors were used in a later genetic analysis, which treated that subset as a discovery cohort. Every discovery cohort repertoire had been produced on one sequencing platform. HLA typing included class I and class II loci at four-digit resolution. Typing coverage varied by locus: roughly 629-640 donors for A, B, C, DRB1 and DQB1; more than 500 for DQA1; more than 600 for DPA1; some 470 for DPB1. Because of strong linkage in the cohort, roughly five DR-DQ haplotypes were treated as single units for association and clustering. Among roughly 400 genotyped donors of the cohort, an average of around 240,000 unique TCR beta nucleotide sequences were sequenced per donor, roughly 20% of them non-productive. Study-wide conclusions, independent of this receptor: Compared with equally common non-associated chains, HLA-associated TCR beta chains in a later analysis were more clonally expanded and had lower generation probabilities. When HLA alleles, especially DR and DQ, strongly co-occurred, attributing TCR associations to individual alleles was difficult. Because counts were too low, 15 to 20 rarely observed V segments, including chromosome 9 orphons, were excluded from the earlier analysis of some 540 of the donors. Broadly in line with IMGT annotations, most TCR beta V segments showed up in productive rearrangements about 90% or about 30% of the time in an earlier analysis of 450 to 600 of the donors. An association between a missense DCLRE1C variant and V-gene and J-gene trimming of TCR beta chains was found in a later genetic analysis and replicated in an independent cohort. The study listed over 150 TCR beta chains as associated with cytomegalovirus. Some IMGT-functional V segments, including TRBV6-2 and TRBV6-3, could not be distinguished by the 87-base-pair reads and were therefore excluded. In vitro tests confirmed that a few of the cytomegalovirus-associated TCR beta chains recognize cytomegalovirus antigens. In a later analysis, the rate of TCR association differed among HLA loci, with DRB1 alleles having the most associated TCRs and HLA-C alleles having the fewest. A further reported finding was that TCR beta sequences accurately predicted the HLA-A and HLA-B alleles for most subjects in the first cohort. In a later analysis, some 18,000 TCR beta sequences were associated with specific HLA alleles at a false discovery rate of 0.05. CMV serostatus was the only immune exposure information available for the cohort. Cytomegalovirus status was reported to be diagnosed by the classifier with high specificity and sensitivity in both the original and validation cohorts. Roughly uniform sequencing depth across donors was assumed in presence/absence analyses, although this assumption may not hold. Only TCR beta chains were sequenced in this cohort, and the absence of alpha or paired-chain data limited detectable features. Most CMV-associated TCR beta chains appeared to be HLA-restricted in a later analysis, and the HLA associations seemed to be driven largely by CMV exposure. According to the authors, the approach could potentially be generalized to other disease states and immunological phenotypes. While some public TCRs were present in many individuals, most TCR sequences turned up only very rarely across donors. Linkage disequilibrium might explain the correlated functional status among segregating V segments, but an unknown experimental factor could not be ruled out. Because HLA typing was missing for some donors at each locus, association tests included only the typed subset. A later genetic analysis reported fewer N-insertions in productive TCRs among donors in an Asian-associated ancestry cluster than the approximately 700-donor mean. Several of the top co-occurrence clusters appeared to be linked to parvovirus B19, influenza, CMV and Epstein-Barr virus, according to a later analysis. A group of highly shared sequence variants was considered likely to be a technical artifact of the sequencing pipeline.

The library was produced with the immunoSEQ multiplex PCR assay. For the multiplex PCR, a mixture combining 60 forward primers for TCR Vbeta segments and 13 reverse primers for TCR Jbeta segments was used. A multiplex PCR assay on genomic DNA amplified the CDR3 region of rearranged TCR beta genes. The Illumina HiSeq System was used to sequence the amplified TCR beta libraries as 87-base-pair reads. Processing in the source paper ran as follows. In a later analysis, tens of millions of unique TCR beta chains were counted across the roughly 670 repertoires, and about 10 million of these chains were shared by at least two donors. Raw reads were error-corrected and collapsed into unique sequences by a nearest-neighbor algorithm in which closely related sequences were merged to remove PCR and sequencing errors. To assign V, D and J gene segments, CDR3 sequences were aligned to IMGT reference sequences. Each retained sequence needed at least a six-nucleotide match to both a V gene segment and a J gene segment. A rearrangement was called productive if the CDR3 had no stop codons and remained in frame with V and J, and every other rearrangement was called non-productive. CDR3 was defined by IMGT convention, running from the second conserved V-encoded cysteine to the conserved J-encoded phenylalanine. Sequences without an unambiguous match to a single V gene segment were excluded from the earlier analysis of 587 of the donors. An earlier analysis of almost 600 of the donors classified V segments as functional when productive rearrangements were above 56.7% and as segregating when the standard deviation between donors was above 5%. To diagnose cytomegalovirus status from the catalog of TCR beta chain sequences, a statistical classification framework was built. In a later analysis, V and J genes were assigned by comparing TCR nucleotide sequences against IMGT/GENE-DB human TR gene sequences. The TCRdist pipeline was used in a later analysis to assign CDR3 sequences and most-parsimonious VDJ recombination scenarios. In a later analysis, every TCR beta chain was defined by the combination of its CDR3 amino acid sequence and its V-gene family, and reads without a unique V-gene family were dropped. As a way to deal with suspected cross-contamination and a sequencing artifact, a later analysis dropped roughly 600 nucleotide sequences that were highly shared and had low generation probability. In a later analysis, a clonal expansion index for each public chain was calculated from normalized within-repertoire ranks of inferred template counts. In a later analysis, generation probabilities were computed using a VDJ recombination model fitted to out-of-frame rearrangements, and the results were checked against IGoR. A later analysis scored TCR-TCR, TCR-HLA and TCR-CMV co-occurrence with hypergeometric tests, applying a repertoire-size bias correction to TCR pairs. A later analysis estimated false discovery rates by permuting HLA or CMV assignments 20 times. In a later analysis, co-occurring TCRs were grouped using DBSCAN, and TCRdist sequence similarity was added for clustering within HLA-allele-positive subsets. For co-occurrence clustering, repertoires with fewer than 30,000 or more than 120,000 public chains were excluded, along with four or five repertoires with anomalous nucleotide sharing. In TCRdb, the immuneACCESS table is reduced to in-frame sequences with V and J assigned. These tables do not hold every clone; where another copy was compared, an unresolved V gene accounts for under half, and the others remain unexplained. The DNA was the basis for D and trimming; V, J and clone size are from that table. This sample gives over 100,000 clones in total; just under 70% of them show up just once. The biggest ten clones account for 4.5% to 5.5% of the sample.

In total, roughly 710 healthy bone marrow donors made up the cohort. At the time of sampling, all cohort members were nominally healthy, though unrecorded immune exposures were likely present. The donor tested CMV seropositive, placing the donor among the roughly 300 seropositive members of the cohort. Every donor gave a peripheral blood sample, and the peripheral blood mononuclear cells from that sample were used for TCR beta sequencing. Genomic DNA extraction from the blood cell samples was performed with the Qiagen DNeasy Blood Extraction Kit. Recombination connected TRBV4-2 to TRBJ1-1; D gene: possibly TRBD1, on 5 matching bases. The TCR originated in a woman in her sixties or seventies in good health and CMV-seropositive. Specimen: PBMCs. Here the CDR3 is given as CASSLRRGTNTEAFF. In nucleotide form, the sequence is TGTGCCAGCAGCCTACGGAGGGGAACGAACACTGAAGCTTTCTTT.